Following are 30 T cell receptor beta chains from one sample sequenced in a study of CD8+CD57+ T cells in acquired aplastic anemia. The study profiled TCR beta VDJ and CDR3 using genomic DNA as template. TCRdb recomputed calls from the reads with MiXCR, one row per CDR3 protein. The table lists around 180,000 distinct CDR3 sequences, 55% to 80% of them singletons. The sequenced sample consisted of sorted CD4+, CD8+, or CD8+CD57+ T cells (not recorded which) from PBMCs. These receptors came from a human donor in good health.

This clonotype was picked up a small number of times. The chain is built from TRBV5-6 and TRBJ1-2, with D unresolved. The CDR3 has 11 residues. Germline CDR1 SGHDT, CDR2 YYEEEE. V dropped 5 bases and J dropped 3 bases, with 5 bases sitting between them. The CDR3 coding sequence is TGTGCCAGCAGTCGCGACTATGGCTACACCTTC. This encodes CASSRDYGYTF.

This clonotype showed up just a few times. The chain is built from TRBV15 and TRBJ1-6; 7 bases agree with TRBD1. Germline assignment: CDR1 LNHNV and CDR2 YYDKDF (reference sequence). Trimming took 3 bases from V and 12 from J; bases not matched to a gene: 11. CDR3 length: 15 amino acids. CDR3 in DNA: TGTGCCACCAGCAGCGACAGGGCCAGAGGCGTACCCCTCCACTTT. Translated, it gives CATSSDRARGVPLHF.

About this clonotype itself: The junction does not match germline at one end; this may be a read error. The chain uses TRBV7-9 and TRBJ2-3; D is undetermined. The CDR3 contains 15 residues. The germline gives CDR1 SEHNR, CDR2 FQNEAQ (reference sequence). The CDR3 sequence: CASSSLDTGRDTQYF. In nucleotides, the CDR3 is TGCGCCAGCAGCTCACTCGACACTGGTAGGGATACGCAGTATTTT.

About this clonotype itself: One end of the junction is discordant with germline, which a read error may explain. The gene calls are TRBV10-3 and TRBJ1-1; D is uncertain. From germline, CDR1 is ENHRY and CDR2 SYGVKD. The CDR3 spans 14 residues. CDR3 amino acids: CAISESGGNTEALF. For the CDR3, the DNA is TGTGCCATCAGTGAGTCCGGAGGGAACACTGAAGCTCTCTTT.

The gene calls are TRBV7-9 and TRBJ2-1; 7 nucleotides match TRBD2. The CDR3 has 21 residues. In germline, CDR1 is SEHNR, CDR2 FQNEAQ (reference sequence). Losses at the gene ends were 5 bases for V and 2 bases for J; bases not matched to a gene: 24. The DNA for the CDR3 is TGTGCCAGCAGCAACCCGACAGATTTAGGGAGGGAGGGCCCGGCCTACAATGAGCAGTTCTTC. Protein product: CASSNPTDLGREGPAYNEQFF.

In this sample, this clonotype turned up many times. V gene TRBV7-9 combines with J gene TRBJ2-5, with a weak D call TRBD1 (8 bases). The CDR3 has 15 residues. From germline, CDR1 is SEHNR and CDR2 FQNEAQ (reference sequence). Trimming stripped 6 bases from V and 5 bases from J, with 19 bases between. The CDR3 sequence: CASSQYRGRDETQYF. The DNA of the CDR3 is TGTGCCAGCAGTCAATACAGGGGGAGGGACGAGACCCAGTACTTC.

The count of this clonotype is one. The chain couples TRBV6-2 or TRBV6-3 to TRBJ2-3; D gene uncertain. CDR1 and CDR2 (germline): MNHEY, SVGEGT. The CDR3 has 11 residues. The germline V and J ends were trimmed by 8 bases and 5 bases, with 8 bases remaining between them. As DNA, the CDR3 is TGTGCCAGCGACGAAGGAGATACGCAGTATTTT. Translating it yields CASDEGDTQYF.

J is TRBJ2-7 and V is TRBV7-9; weak D call: TRBD1 (5 bases). Trimming cost V 2 bases and J 5 bases, with 16 bases left between them. This CDR3 is 15 amino acids long. Germline V gene sequence: CDR1 SEHNR, CDR2 FQNEAQ (reference sequence). The CDR3 region has the DNA TGTGCCAGCAGCTTATTCTCCCCAGGGAAGAACGAGCAGTACTTC. It specifies CASSLFSPGKNEQYF.

The V and J genes are TRBV9 and TRBJ2-7; D might be TRBD1 (5 bases). Trimming cost V 3 bases and J 3 bases, with 10 bases left between them. Germline V gene data show CDR1 as SGDLS and CDR2 as YYNGEE. CDR3 length equals 13 residues. CDR3 residues: CASSADSLYEQYF. The CDR3 DNA sequence: TGTGCCAGCAGCGCCGACAGCCTCTACGAGCAGTACTTC.

V gene TRBV29-1 combines with J gene TRBJ1-5, with D possibly TRBD1 on 5 matching bases. Germline V CDR1 and CDR2: SQVTM, ANQGSEA. This CDR3 is built from 14 residues. V lost 4 bases to trimming and J lost 3 bases, with 13 bases between them. Here the CDR3 DNA reads TGCAGCGTTGCTGTGACAGACACCAATCAGCCCCAGCATTTT. This sequence encodes CSVAVTDTNQPQHF.

The rearrangement uses TRBV15 and TRBJ1-1, with 11 nucleotides matching TRBD1. J lost 6 bases, V lost 1 base, and 4 bases had no gene match. This CDR3 comprises 15 residues. CDR1 LNHNV and CDR2 YYDKDF come from the germline V gene (reference sequence). The CDR3 DNA reads TGTGCCACCAGCAGAGGAAGGACAGGGGGCCCTGAAGCTTTCTTT. As protein: CATSRGRTGGPEAFF.

The rearrangement uses TRBV15 and TRBJ1-2, with D uncertain. There are 13 residues in the CDR3. The germline V and J ends were trimmed by 0 bases and 6 bases, with 8 bases remaining between them. Germline CDR1 is LNHNV and CDR2 is YYDKDF (reference sequence). CDR3 region: CATSREATNGYTF. Here the CDR3 DNA reads TGTGCCACCAGCAGAGAAGCAACCAATGGCTACACCTTC.

The chain recombines TRBV12-3 or TRBV12-4 with TRBJ2-7; 11 bases line up with TRBD2. The J segment lost 3 bases and the V segment lost 5 bases, leaving 6 bases of the junction unmatched. The CDR3 spans 15 residues. CDR3 sequence reads: CASSPGLAALYEQYF. CDR3 coding DNA: TGTGCCAGCAGTCCGGGACTAGCGGCGCTCTACGAGCAGTACTTC.

This clonotype was found a few times. The chain carries TRBV7-8 and TRBJ2-7, with TRBD1 identical over 8 bases. The CDR3 contains 15 residues. Trimming cost V 4 bases and J 2 bases; bases outside gene matches: 7. Per germline, CDR1 SGHVS and CDR2 FQNEAQ. Here the CDR3 reads CASSSGQGNAYEQYF. CDR3 nucleotides: TGTGCCAGCAGCTCCGGACAGGGAAATGCCTACGAGCAGTACTTC.

The rearrangement links TRBV20-1 to TRBJ1-5; D gene unclear. The CDR3 loop spans 15 amino acids. Deletions cut 3 bases from V and 0 bases from J, with 12 bases between. The germline V gene encodes CDR1 DFQATT and CDR2 SNEGSKA (reference sequence). The CDR3: CSASPATRSNQPQHF. CDR3 sequence (DNA): TGCAGTGCTAGCCCGGCAACGCGTAGCAATCAGCCCCAGCATTTT.

This chain joins TRBV20-1 and TRBJ2-1; 10 bases are a match to TRBD2. Germline-derived CDR1 and CDR2 are DFQATT and SNEGSKA (reference sequence). Germline trimming cut 6 bases from V and 0 bases from J; bases unmatched to any gene: 5. The CDR3 consists of 15 residues. CDR3 coding DNA: TGCAGTGCCCCCCGACTAGCGGGCTCCTACAATGAGCAGTTCTTC. Translating gives CSAPRLAGSYNEQFF.

The chain joins TRBV2 to TRBJ1-6, with D possibly matching TRBD1 (5 bases). CDR3 length: 17 amino acids. V lost 4 bases and J 0 bases, leaving 13 bases between the germline ends. CDR1 is SNHLY, CDR2 FYNNEI, per germline. CDR3 sequence (DNA): TGTGCCAGCAGTGGGGAACAGGTGACCTCCTATAATTCACCCCTCCACTTT. This translates into CASSGEQVTSYNSPLHF.

This chain connects TRBV27 to TRBJ2-5; D uncertain. Germline V lookup: CDR1 MNHEY, CDR2 SMNVEV (reference sequence). The CDR3 loop spans 13 amino acids. V lost 2 bases and J lost 5, with 9 bases in between. CDR3: CASSLVRSETQYF. In DNA, the CDR3 is TGTGCCAGCAGTTTAGTTAGGTCGGAGACCCAGTACTTC.

This chain connects TRBV5-1 to TRBJ1-1; D call uncertain. V lost 3 bases, J lost 10 bases, and 16 bases lay in between. This CDR3 has 13 residues. Germline V gives CDR1 SGHRS, CDR2 YFSETQ. The CDR3 loop is CASSSINEEGAFF. CDR3 sequence (DNA): TGCGCCAGCAGCTCGATAAACGAGGAGGGAGCTTTCTTT.

The chain combines TRBV10-3 with TRBJ2-7; D is unresolved. The CDR3 consists of 12 residues. V was trimmed by 0 bases and J by 5 bases, leaving 5 bases between them. Germline V CDR1 and CDR2: ENHRY, SYGVKD. CDR3 nucleotide sequence: TGTGCCATCAGTGAGTCGAACCACGAGCAGTACTTC. It codes for CAISESNHEQYF.

There are many counts of this clonotype. The J gene is TRBJ2-7, the V gene TRBV9; TRBD1 agrees at 7 bases. The CDR3 is 13 amino acids. The V gene end was trimmed by 3 bases and the J gene end by 5 bases; junction bases not matched to a gene: 5. Germline CDR1 SGDLS, CDR2 YYNGEE. CDR3 amino acids: CASSAQGWHEQYF. CDR3 DNA: TGTGCCAGCAGCGCACAGGGGTGGCACGAGCAGTACTTC. The variable domain in full, completed from reference TRBV9 and TRBJ2-7, reads DSGVTQTPKHLITATGQRVTLRCSPRSGDLSVYWYQQSLDQGLQFLIQYYNGEERAKGNILERFSAQQFPDLHSELNLSSLELGDSALYFCASSAQGWHEQYFGPGTRLTVT.

The chain joins TRBV24-1 to TRBJ1-3; TRBD1 is a possible D gene (5 bases). Looked up from germline, CDR1 is KGHDR and CDR2 is SFDVKD. V lost 6 bases, J lost 0 bases, and 8 bases lay in between. The CDR3 covers 14 residues. Written as DNA, the CDR3 is TGTGCCACCAGTCCGGGGGGCTCTGGAAACACCATATATTTT. Translated: CATSPGGSGNTIYF.

V gene TRBV19 combines with J gene TRBJ1-1; a weak D match, TRBD1 (5 bases). The V and J ends lost 3 bases and 4 bases respectively, with 9 bases between them. Germline CDR1 and CDR2: LNHDA and SQIVND (reference sequence). This CDR3 contains 13 residues. The CDR3 sequence: CASSIGQGTEAFF. The CDR3 bases are TGTGCCAGTAGTATCGGACAAGGCACTGAAGCTTTCTTT. Filled out from reference TRBV19 and TRBJ1-1, the complete variable domain reads DGGITQSPKYLFRKEGQNVTLSCEQNLNHDAMYWYRQDPGQGLRLIYYSQIVNDFQKGDIAEGYSVSREKKESFPLTVTSAQKNPTAFYLCASSIGQGTEAFFGQGTRLTVV.

On this clonotype itself: Just one base apart from a much larger clone, this may be a read error. The rearrangement joins TRBV7-9 to TRBJ2-1; 10 bases match TRBD2. The CDR3 covers 14 residues. Per the germline V gene, CDR1 is SEHNR and CDR2 is FQNEAQ (reference sequence). The CDR3 sequence: CASSSSGSRNERFF. Here the CDR3 DNA reads TGTGCCAGCAGTTCTAGCGGGAGCCGCAATGAGCGGTTCTTC. Variable domain in full (rest from reference TRBV7-9 and TRBJ2-1): DTGVSQNPRHKITKRGQNVTFRCDPISEHNRLYWYRQTLGQGPEFLTYFQNEAQLEKSRLLSDRFSAERPKGSFSTLEIQRTEQGDSAMYLCASSSSGSRNERFFGPGTRLTVL.

This rearrangement joins TRBV20-1 to TRBJ2-7; unclear D gene. CDR1 and CDR2 (germline): DFQATT, SNEGSKA (reference sequence). The V end lost 6 bases, the J end lost 4 bases, and 13 bases lay between the germline ends. The CDR3 totals 12 residues. The CDR3 is CSAVYTAYEQYF. The CDR3 DNA sequence: TGCAGTGCCGTTTATACAGCTTACGAGCAGTACTTC.

In nucleotides, the CDR3 is TGTGCCAGCAGCTTGGTTGGGGGCAGGGACTACGAGCAGTACTTC. Its protein is CASSLVGGRDYEQYF. The chain uses TRBV7-2 and TRBJ2-7, with D maybe TRBD1 (6 bases). The CDR3 totals 15 residues. Germline V gene sequence: CDR1 SGHTA, CDR2 FQGNSA. The ends were cut back, 3 bases at V and 3 bases at J, with 15 bases in the middle.

The V call is TRBV7-3, the J call TRBJ2-2; 7 nucleotides agree with TRBD2. The CDR3 sequence is 14 residues long. The V and J ends lost 4 bases and 7 bases, in that order; junction bases with no gene match: 6. Germline values: CDR1 SGHTA, CDR2 FQGTGA. As DNA, the CDR3 is TGTGCCAGCAGCTCTCTGGGCGGGGGCGGGGAGCTGTTTTTT. It codes for CASSSLGGGGELFF.

The chain is built from TRBV25-1 and TRBJ1-2; 7 bases line up with TRBD1. CDR1 is MGHDK and CDR2 is SYGVNS in the germline V gene. There are 14 residues in the CDR3. The J segment lost 2 bases and the V segment lost 6 bases, leaving 6 bases of the junction unmatched. CDR3 protein: CASSAWGQNYGYTF. The CDR3 DNA follows: TGTGCCAGCAGCGCCTGGGGACAGAACTATGGCTACACCTTC.

The rearrangement joins TRBV10-3 to TRBJ1-5; 7 bases are shared with TRBD1. V lost 7 bases, J lost 7 bases, and 10 bases stayed unmatched. CDR1 is ENHRY, CDR2 SYGVKD, per germline. CDR3 length: 14 residues. The CDR3 sequence: CAITTGEGGQPQHF. The CDR3 DNA follows: TGTGCCATCACCACAGGGGAGGGAGGGCAGCCCCAGCATTTT.

V usage is TRBV15 and J usage is TRBJ2-5, with D perhaps being TRBD1 or TRBD2 (7 bases each). V shed 0 bases and J shed 5 bases, with 13 bases lying between them. The germline V gene has CDR1 LNHNV and CDR2 YYDKDF (reference sequence). The CDR3 sequence is 15 residues long. As DNA, the CDR3 is TGTGCCACCAGCAGAGATCAGGGGGGGTACGAGACCCAGTACTTC. It translates to CATSRDQGGYETQYF.